Each of the 25 T cell receptor beta chains below was sequenced from the same sample in a study of blood T cell repertoires in COVID-19. Sequencing used immunoSEQ multiplex PCR; TCRdb keeps in-frame clones, though not all of them. The sample lists about 39,000 clones, approximately 85% occurring once. Sequenced sample: peripheral blood. The source is a man in his sixties with acute or convalescent COVID-19.

The genes are TRBV5-1 and TRBJ1-4; D may be TRBD1 (6 bases). Trimming pared 5 bases from V and 5 bases from J, leaving 16 bases between. CDR1 is SGHRS, CDR2 YFSETQ, per germline. The CDR3 is made up of 15 amino acids. The CDR3 nucleotides are TGCGCCAGCAGTCCGGGGGGCAGCCGGAATGAAAAACTGTTTTTT. Encoded protein: CASSPGGSRNEKLFF.

V and J are TRBV28 and TRBJ2-1, with 12 bases aligning to TRBD2. Germline V CDR1 and CDR2: MDHEN, SYDVKM. The trim removed 3 bases at V and 6 bases at J, leaving 3 bases unmatched. CDR3 size: 15 residues. CDR3 region: CASSLWTSGTNEQFF. CDR3 bases: TGTGCCAGCAGTTTGTGGACTAGCGGGACCAATGAGCAGTTCTTC.

The V call is TRBV25-1, the J call TRBJ1-3; D not resolved. The CDR3 is 13 residues long. V dropped 3 bases and J dropped 11 bases, with 14 bases sitting between them. Per the germline V gene, CDR1 is MGHDK and CDR2 is SYGVNS. The CDR3 is CASSDVAGLAIYF. DNA of the CDR3: TGTGCCAGCAGTGACGTAGCGGGGTTGGCCATATATTTT.

This clone was observed once. The rearrangement joins TRBV28 to TRBJ1-4; no definite D call. This CDR3 is built from 15 residues. V lost 1 base and J 7 bases, leaving 13 bases between the germline ends. Germline CDR1 is MDHEN and CDR2 is SYDVKM. Here the CDR3 DNA reads TGTGCCAGCAGTTTATTAAGGGAACGGGGTGAAAAACTGTTTTTT. This encodes CASSLLRERGEKLFF.

The chain joins TRBV28 to TRBJ2-7; 13 positions match TRBD2. The V and J ends lost 11 bases and 3 bases, in that order; junction bases with no gene match: 1. This CDR3 contains 12 residues. CDR1 is MDHEN and CDR2 is SYDVKM in the germline V gene. This CDR3 is CARTSGSYEQYF. CDR3 nucleotide sequence: TGTGCCCGGACTAGCGGGAGCTACGAGCAGTACTTC.

The chain recombines TRBV25-1 with TRBJ2-7, with D possibly TRBD2 on 5 matching bases. The CDR3 extends over 12 amino acids. CDR1 is MGHDK and CDR2 is SYGVNS in the germline V gene. V was shortened by 8 bases and J by 3 bases, with 11 bases between the two germline ends. The CDR3 protein is CASAGPLYEQYF. CDR3 DNA: TGTGCCAGCGCGGGCCCCCTCTACGAGCAGTACTTC.

V and J are TRBV7-2 and TRBJ2-3; D gene uncertain. The CDR3 runs 11 residues. Between the trimmed V and J ends, which lost 5 bases and 6 bases, there was a span of 6 bases. Per the germline V gene, CDR1 is SGHTA and CDR2 is FQGNSA. CDR3 protein: CASSRADTQYF. The CDR3 DNA is TGTGCCAGCAGCCGAGCGGATACGCAGTATTTT.

The CDR3 nucleotides are TGTGCCAGCAGCGGCGGCATGTTCTTCGCTGGCTACGAGCAGTACTTC. It codes for CASSGGMFFAGYEQYF. The chain combines TRBV5-8 with TRBJ2-7; D not certain. This CDR3 comprises 16 residues. Germline CDR1 is SGHTS and CDR2 is YDEGEE. The V end was cut by 4 bases, the J end by 3 bases, with 20 bases between.

The table lists this clone with a few counts. This sequence joins TRBV11-2 and TRBJ2-1; 7 nucleotides agree with TRBD2. V lost 8 bases, J lost 3 bases, and 1 base stayed unmatched. The CDR3 runs 12 residues. Germline CDR1 SGHAT, CDR2 FQNNGV. CDR3 region: CASGGDYNEQFF. The CDR3 nucleotides are TGTGCCAGCGGGGGGGACTACAATGAGCAGTTCTTC.

Details on this clone: One end of the junction is discordant with germline, which a read error may explain. V gene TRBV12-3 or TRBV12-4 combines with J gene TRBJ2-7; 8 bases fit TRBD1. The CDR3 loop spans 13 amino acids. CDR3 in amino acids: CASSFQRQGAHNF. For the CDR3, the DNA is TGTGCCAGCAGCTTTCAACGGCAGGGGGCTCATAATTTC.

Details on this clone: As the CDR3 is not closed by the conserved phenylalanine or tryptophan, this likely results from a read error. The rearrangement links TRBV6-6 to TRBJ1-2; the match to TRBD1 covers 8 bases. Unmatched junction bases numbered 9, after V lost 5 bases and J lost 7 bases. The CDR3 sequence is 14 residues long. Germline V gives CDR1 MNHNY, CDR2 SVGAGI (reference sequence). Here the CDR3 reads CASSGGQGIAGYTL. The CDR3 nucleotides read TGTGCCAGCAGTGGCGGACAGGGAATAGCTGGCTACACCCTC.

CDR3 residues: CASSATGTGFSNQPQHF. For the CDR3, the DNA is TGTGCCAGCAGCGCAACCGGGACAGGGTTTAGCAATCAGCCCCAGCATTTT. The chain couples TRBV6-2 or TRBV6-3 to TRBJ1-5; 9 nucleotides match TRBD1. The CDR3 contains 17 residues. The trim removed 6 bases at V and 0 bases at J, leaving 9 bases unmatched. CDR1 and CDR2 from the germline V gene are MNHEY and SVGEGT.

The chain has TRBV6-5 and TRBJ1-5; maybe TRBD1 (5 bases). Trimming stripped 10 bases from V and 2 bases from J, with 18 bases between. CDR3 length: 15 residues. Germline CDR1 reads MNHEY; CDR2 reads SVGAGI. This chain's CDR3 is CATRPPPGGNQPQHF. The CDR3 nucleotides read TGTGCCACCCGACCCCCTCCGGGGGGCAATCAGCCCCAGCATTTT.

The rearrangement joins TRBV5-1 to TRBJ2-7; TRBD2 agrees at 8 bases. After removal of 4 bases from V and 6 bases from J, the junction contained 6 bases not matched to a gene. The germline V gene has CDR1 SGHRS and CDR2 YFSETQ. This CDR3 spans 13 amino acids. CDR3 DNA: TGCGCCAGCAGCCGGGGGGGACAAATCGAGCAGTACTTC. It translates to CASSRGGQIEQYF. The whole variable domain, filled in from reference TRBV5-1 and TRBJ2-7, reads KAGVTQTPRYLIKTRGQQVTLSCSPISGHRSVSWYQQTPGQGLQFLFEYFSETQRNKGNFPGRFSGRQFSNSRSEMNVSTLELGDSALYLCASSRGGQIEQYFGPGTRLTVT.

The chain is built from TRBV28 and TRBJ2-7; D might be TRBD2 (5 bases). Trimming pared 3 bases from V and 4 bases from J, leaving 13 bases between. CDR3 size: 14 residues. The germline gives CDR1 MDHEN, CDR2 SYDVKM. CDR3 amino acids: CASSFNPGGYEQYF. CDR3 sequence (DNA): TGTGCCAGCAGTTTTAATCCCGGCGGGTACGAGCAGTACTTC.

The chain is built from TRBV28 and TRBJ2-5, with 7 nucleotides matching TRBD2. Trimming cost V 2 bases and J 5 bases; bases outside gene matches: 8. Germline lookup yields CDR1 MDHEN and CDR2 SYDVKM. The CDR3 is made up of 15 amino acids. As DNA, the CDR3 is TGTGCCAGCAGTTTAACGGGACTACCTCGGGAGACCCAGTACTTC. This translates into CASSLTGLPRETQYF.

The chain has TRBV7-9 and TRBJ1-4; D gene uncertain. There are 15 residues in the CDR3. Germline V gene lookup returns CDR1 SEHNR and CDR2 FQNEAQ (reference sequence). V was shortened by 5 bases and J by 8 bases, with 18 bases between the two germline ends. In DNA, the CDR3 is TGTGCCAGCAGCCCCCCCCTCGAGAGCGAGGAAAAACTGTTTTTT. Translating it yields CASSPPLESEEKLFF.

The chain couples TRBV7-3 to TRBJ2-2; TRBD2 matches 10 bases. From germline, CDR1 is SGHTA and CDR2 FQGTGA. The CDR3 extends over 17 amino acids. The V segment lost 2 bases and the J segment 5 bases; nucleotides outside the gene matches: 8. CDR3 DNA sequence: TGTGCCAGCAGCTTAGGGGCTAGCGGGGGAAAGACCGGGGAGCTGTTTTTT. It specifies CASSLGASGGKTGELFF.

V usage is TRBV28 and J usage is TRBJ2-3; the match to TRBD1 covers 7 bases. The CDR3 totals 15 residues. Germline V gene data show CDR1 as MDHEN and CDR2 as SYDVKM. V was pared by 3 bases and J by 0 bases, with 3 bases of the junction left unmatched. CDR3 residues: CASSFRDRSTDTQYF. The CDR3, as DNA: TGTGCCAGCAGTTTCCGGGACAGAAGCACAGATACGCAGTATTTT.

V usage is TRBV28 and J usage is TRBJ1-1; D is unresolved. CDR1 and CDR2 (germline): MDHEN, SYDVKM. CDR3 length: 13 residues. Trimming left V 3 bases short and J 3 bases short, with 8 bases between. DNA for the CDR3: TGTGCCAGCAGTTTTACGAGGTACACTGAAGCTTTCTTT. Protein sequence: CASSFTRYTEAFF.

This chain links TRBV12-5 with TRBJ1-2; tentatively, D is TRBD1 (5 bases). Trimming left V 5 bases short and J 4 bases short, with 14 bases between. Germline V gene lookup returns CDR1 LGHNT and CDR2 FRNRAP. This CDR3 comprises 14 residues. The CDR3 is CASGVRAATYGYTF. CDR3 DNA: TGTGCTAGTGGTGTCAGGGCCGCCACCTATGGCTACACCTTC. Supplemented by reference TRBV12-5 and TRBJ1-2, the full variable domain reads DARVTQTPRHKVTEMGQEVTMRCQPILGHNTVFWYRQTMMQGLELLAYFRNRAPLDDSGMPKDRFSAEMPDATLATLKIQPSEPRDSAVYFCASGVRAATYGYTFGSGTRLTVV.

The rearrangement uses TRBV18 and TRBJ2-7; TRBD1 aligns across 9 bases. Losses at the gene ends were 3 bases for V and 2 bases for J; bases not matched to a gene: 2. The CDR3 totals 14 residues. From germline, CDR1 is KGHSH and CDR2 LQKENI. CDR3 loop: CASSPGTGTYEQYF. CDR3 bases: TGTGCCAGCTCACCCGGGACAGGGACCTACGAGCAGTACTTC. The whole variable domain, remainder taken from reference TRBV18 and TRBJ2-7, is NAGVMQNPRHLVRRRGQEARLRCSPMKGHSHVYWYRQLPEEGLKFMVYLQKENIIDESGMPKERFSAEFPKEGPSILRIQQVVRGDSAAYFCASSPGTGTYEQYFGPGTRLTVT.

This clone appeared once. The rearrangement joins TRBV18 to TRBJ2-3, with TRBD1 matching over 8 bases. The CDR3 contains 15 residues. V was clipped by 3 bases and J by 1 base; unmatched bases: 3. Germline lookup yields CDR1 KGHSH and CDR2 LQKENI. In DNA form, the CDR3 reads TGTGCCAGCTCACCCCAACAGGGGGGCACAGATACGCAGTATTTT. Amino acids: CASSPQQGGTDTQYF.

This chain connects TRBV5-1 to TRBJ1-1, with D possibly matching TRBD1 (6 bases). The CDR3 is 15 amino acids. CDR1 is SGHRS and CDR2 is YFSETQ in the germline V gene. The V end lost 4 bases, the J end lost 1 base, and 14 bases lay between the germline ends. The CDR3 sequence: CASSLETGQNTEAFF. The CDR3 region has the DNA TGCGCCAGCAGCCTGGAGACAGGTCAGAACACTGAAGCTTTCTTT.

The DNA for the CDR3 is TGTGCCAGCACCCCGGGAGGTGTTCCCAGCAATGAGCAGTTCTTC. Protein sequence: CASTPGGVPSNEQFF. The rearrangement uses TRBV2 and TRBJ2-1; TRBD2 agrees at 7 bases. Germline V gene data show CDR1 as SNHLY and CDR2 as FYNNEI. There are 15 residues in the CDR3. V lost 7 bases to trimming and J lost 6 bases; unmatched junction nucleotides: 12.